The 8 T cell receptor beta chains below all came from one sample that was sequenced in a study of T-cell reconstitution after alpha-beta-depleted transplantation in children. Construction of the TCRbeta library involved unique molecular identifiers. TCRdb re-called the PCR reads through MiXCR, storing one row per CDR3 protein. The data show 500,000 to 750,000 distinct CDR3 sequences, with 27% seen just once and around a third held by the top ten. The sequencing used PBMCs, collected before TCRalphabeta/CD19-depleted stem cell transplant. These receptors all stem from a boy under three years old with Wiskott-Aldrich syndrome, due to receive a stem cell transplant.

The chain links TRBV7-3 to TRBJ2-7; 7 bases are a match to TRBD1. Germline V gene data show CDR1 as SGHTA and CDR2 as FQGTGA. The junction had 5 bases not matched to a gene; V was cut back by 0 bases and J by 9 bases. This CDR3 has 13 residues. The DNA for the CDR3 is TGTGCCAGCAGCTTAACACAGGGGACCGCGCAGTACTTC. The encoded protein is CASSLTQGTAQYF.

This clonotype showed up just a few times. CDR3 amino acids: CSVSLHNEQFF. CDR3 nucleotides: TGCAGCGTATCCCTTCACAATGAGCAGTTCTTC. The gene calls are TRBV29-1 and TRBJ2-1; D is uncertain. From germline, CDR1 is SQVTM and CDR2 ANQGSEA. The V and J ends lost 6 bases and 5 bases respectively, with 8 bases between them. The CDR3 is 11 residues long.

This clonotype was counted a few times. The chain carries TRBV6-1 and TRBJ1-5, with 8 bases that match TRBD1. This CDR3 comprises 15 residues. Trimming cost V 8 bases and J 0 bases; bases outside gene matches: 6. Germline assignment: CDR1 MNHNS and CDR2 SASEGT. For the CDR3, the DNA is TGTGCCAGCTCGAGGACAGGGTATAGCAATCAGCCCCAGCATTTT. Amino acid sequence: CASSRTGYSNQPQHF.

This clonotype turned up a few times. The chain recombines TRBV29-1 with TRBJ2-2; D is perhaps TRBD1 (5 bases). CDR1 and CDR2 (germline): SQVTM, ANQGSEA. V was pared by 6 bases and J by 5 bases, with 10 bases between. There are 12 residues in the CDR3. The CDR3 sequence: CSVTTGTGELFF. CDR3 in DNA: TGCAGCGTGACAACAGGAACCGGGGAGCTGTTTTTT.

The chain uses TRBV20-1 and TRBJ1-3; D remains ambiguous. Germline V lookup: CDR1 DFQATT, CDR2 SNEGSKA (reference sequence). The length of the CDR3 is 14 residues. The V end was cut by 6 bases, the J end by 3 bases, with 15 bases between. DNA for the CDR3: TGCAGTGCCGAGGATCTGGTCGATGGAAACACCATATATTTT. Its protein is CSAEDLVDGNTIYF.

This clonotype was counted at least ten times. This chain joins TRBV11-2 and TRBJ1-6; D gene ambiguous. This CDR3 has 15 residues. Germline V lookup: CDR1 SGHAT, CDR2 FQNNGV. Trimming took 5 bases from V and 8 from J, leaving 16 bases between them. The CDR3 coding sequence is TGTGCCAGCAGCCCCGGACTTCCAAGGGATTCACCCCTCCACTTT. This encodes CASSPGLPRDSPLHF.

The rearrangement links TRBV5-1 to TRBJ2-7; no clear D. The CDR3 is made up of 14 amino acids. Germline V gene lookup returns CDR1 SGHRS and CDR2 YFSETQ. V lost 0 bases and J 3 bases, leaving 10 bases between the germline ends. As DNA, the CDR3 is TGCGCCAGCAGCTTGGGACCGCTCATCTACGAGCAGTACTTC. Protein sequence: CASSLGPLIYEQYF.

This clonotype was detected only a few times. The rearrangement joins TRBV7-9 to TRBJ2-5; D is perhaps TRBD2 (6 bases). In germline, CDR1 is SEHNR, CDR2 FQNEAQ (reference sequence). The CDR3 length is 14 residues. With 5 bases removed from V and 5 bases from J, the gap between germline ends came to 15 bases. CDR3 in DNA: TGTGCCAGCAGCCCCTCGCGCGGGATCGAGACCCAGTACTTC. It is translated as CASSPSRGIETQYF.